Each of the 8 T cell receptor beta chains below was sequenced from the same sample in a study of regulatory T cells in long-lasting Graves disease. As for time point: newly diagnosed GD, antithyroid drugs for less than 3 months. TCR sequences were obtained from RNA taken from PBMCs. iRepertoire HTBI primers and Arm-PCR of CDR3 regions built TCR beta libraries. TCRdb analysed the multiplex PCR reads with MiXCR anew, one entry per CDR3 protein. Of around 230,000 distinct CDR3 sequences listed, about 18% are singletons. The sequencing used peripheral blood mononuclear cells (PBMCs), collected at new diagnosis, from a patient treated with antithyroid drugs. The receptors here all came from a female donor with Graves disease.

This clonotype was found many times. The chain employs TRBV5-1 and TRBJ1-4; D not resolved. The germline V and J ends were trimmed by 1 base and 2 bases, with 12 bases remaining between them. The CDR3 is made up of 16 amino acids. Germline CDR1 and CDR2: SGHRS and YFSETQ. The CDR3 reads CASSLLTRGTNEKLFF. For the CDR3, the DNA is TGCGCCAGCAGCTTGTTGACGAGAGGGACTAATGAAAAACTGTTTTTT.

The chain couples TRBV11-2 to TRBJ1-1, with D possibly TRBD1 on 6 matching bases. Germline CDR1 SGHAT, CDR2 FQNNGV. V was trimmed by 5 bases and J by 5 bases, leaving 24 bases between them. The CDR3 is 17 residues long. CDR3: CASSHLAGGGAKTEAFF. For the CDR3, the DNA is TGTGCCAGCAGCCACCTAGCGGGCGGGGGGGCAAAGACTGAAGCTTTCTTT.

Ten or more counts support this clonotype. This rearrangement joins TRBV12-3 or TRBV12-4 to TRBJ2-7; 9 nucleotides match TRBD2. The J segment lost 4 bases and the V segment lost 8 bases, leaving 6 bases of the junction unmatched. The length of the CDR3 is 13 residues. In DNA, the CDR3 is TGTGCCAGCGCGTCTAGCGGGGAGTACGAGCAGTACTTC. Protein product: CASASSGEYEQYF.

This chain links TRBV6-5 with TRBJ2-5; 7 positions match TRBD2. Unmatched junction bases numbered 5, after V lost 2 bases and J lost 2 bases. Germline V CDR1 and CDR2: MNHEY, SVGAGI. This CDR3 is 15 amino acids long. This CDR3 reads CASSYLGGRQETQYF. In DNA, the CDR3 is TGTGCCAGCAGTTACCTCGGGGGGAGGCAAGAGACCCAGTACTTC.

This rearrangement joins TRBV2 to TRBJ1-4; no firm D call. Trimming stripped 0 bases from V and 12 bases from J, with 14 bases between. The germline gives CDR1 SNHLY, CDR2 FYNNEI. The CDR3 length is 14 residues. The DNA of the CDR3 is TGTGCCAGCAGTGAAGCTACACAAATGAGCCAACTGTTTTTT. It specifies CASSEATQMSQLFF.

This clonotype was counted many times. V and J are TRBV4-3 and TRBJ2-1, with D maybe TRBD2 (6 bases). Germline CDR1 is LGHNA and CDR2 is YSLEER. Trimming took 4 bases from V and 10 from J, leaving 14 bases between them. The CDR3 contains 13 residues. CDR3 DNA sequence: TGCGCCAGCAGCCCCGTAAACGGGAGAGAGCAGTTCTTC. This codes for CASSPVNGREQFF.

This clonotype was detected many times. The chain employs TRBV6-1 and TRBJ2-1, with a weak D call TRBD2 (5 bases). The CDR3 is made up of 12 amino acids. Between the trimmed V and J ends, which lost 6 bases and 8 bases, there was a span of 11 bases. Germline CDR1 MNHNS, CDR2 SASEGT. The CDR3 DNA reads TGTGCCAGCAGGTGGGCGGAGGATGAGCAGTTCTTC. Translation gives CASRWAEDEQFF.

This clonotype was counted many times. The V gene is TRBV27, the J gene TRBJ2-7; D not certain. From germline, CDR1 is MNHEY and CDR2 SMNVEV (reference sequence). The CDR3 loop spans 12 amino acids. The ends were cut back, 8 bases at V and 4 bases at J, with 12 bases in the middle. The CDR3 reads CASGTNTYEQYF. DNA for the CDR3: TGTGCCAGCGGAACTAACACTTACGAGCAGTACTTC.